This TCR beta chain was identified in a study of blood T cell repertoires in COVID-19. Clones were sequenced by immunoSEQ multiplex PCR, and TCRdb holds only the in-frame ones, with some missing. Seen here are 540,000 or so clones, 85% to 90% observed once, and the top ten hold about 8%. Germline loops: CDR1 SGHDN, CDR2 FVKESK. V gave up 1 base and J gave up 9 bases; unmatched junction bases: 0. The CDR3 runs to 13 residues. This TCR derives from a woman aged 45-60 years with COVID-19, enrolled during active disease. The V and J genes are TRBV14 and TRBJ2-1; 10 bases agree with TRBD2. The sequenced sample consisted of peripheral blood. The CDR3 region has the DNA TGTGCCAGCAGCCAAGTAGCGGGAGGTGAGCAGTTCTTC. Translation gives CASSQVAGGEQFF.